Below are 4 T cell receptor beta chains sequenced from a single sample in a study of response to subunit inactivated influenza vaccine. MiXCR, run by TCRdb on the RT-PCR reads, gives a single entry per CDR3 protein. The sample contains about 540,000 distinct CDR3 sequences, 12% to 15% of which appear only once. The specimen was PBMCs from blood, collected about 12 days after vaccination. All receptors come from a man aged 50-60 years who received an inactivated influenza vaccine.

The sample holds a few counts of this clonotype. CDR3 nucleotide sequence: TGCAGTGCTAGCCAGCCAGGGGTAGGCTACGAGCAGTACTTC. Its translation: CSASQPGVGYEQYF. The rearrangement joins TRBV20-1 to TRBJ2-7; possibly TRBD1 for D (6 bases). Germline V gene lookup returns CDR1 DFQATT and CDR2 SNEGSKA (reference sequence). The ends were cut back, 3 bases at V and 3 bases at J, with 15 bases in the middle. This CDR3 is 14 amino acids long.

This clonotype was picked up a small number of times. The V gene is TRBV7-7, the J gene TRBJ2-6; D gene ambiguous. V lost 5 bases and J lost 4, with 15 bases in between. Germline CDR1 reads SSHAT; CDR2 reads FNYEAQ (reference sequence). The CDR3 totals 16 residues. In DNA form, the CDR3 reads TGTGCCAGCAGCCCCTCGCTCCGTACGGGGGCCAACGTCCTGACTTTC. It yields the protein CASSPSLRTGANVLTF. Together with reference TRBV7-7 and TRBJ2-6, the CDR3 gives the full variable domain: GAGVSQSPRYKVTKRGQDVTLRCDPISSHATLYWYQQALGQGPEFLTYFNYEAQPDKSGLPSDRFSAERPEGSISTLTIQRTEQRDSAMYRCASSPSLRTGANVLTFGAGSRLTVL.

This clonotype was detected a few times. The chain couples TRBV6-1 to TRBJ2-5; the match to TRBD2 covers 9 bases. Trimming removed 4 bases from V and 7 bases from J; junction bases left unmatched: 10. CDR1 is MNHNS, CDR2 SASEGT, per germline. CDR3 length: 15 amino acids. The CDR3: CASSAPSGAGGTQYF. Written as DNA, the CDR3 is TGTGCCAGCAGTGCACCTAGCGGGGCGGGGGGGACCCAGTACTTC.

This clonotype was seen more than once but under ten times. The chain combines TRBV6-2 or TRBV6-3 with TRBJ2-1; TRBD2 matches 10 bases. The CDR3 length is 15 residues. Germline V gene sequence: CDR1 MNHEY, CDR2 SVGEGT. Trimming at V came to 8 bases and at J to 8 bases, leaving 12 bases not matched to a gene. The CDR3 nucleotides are TGTGCCAGCTCCGGCCGGGCTAGCGGGGGTTATGAGCAGTTCTTC. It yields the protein CASSGRASGGYEQFF.